Below, one T cell receptor beta chain is given with its context. Its target is not known. The data are from a study of a mutant IDH1 vaccine in newly diagnosed glioma. The CDR3 covers 16 residues. The germline V gene encodes CDR1 LNHDA and CDR2 SQIVND (reference sequence). The ends were cut back, 5 bases at V and 6 bases at J, with 20 bases in the middle. Using immunoSEQ multiplex PCR, the repertoire was profiled, and TCRdb retains in-frame clones only, with some absent. This table holds 35,000 to 45,000 clones, 60% to 85% found once. General study points: Researchers report vaccine-induced immune responses in roughly 94% of patients.

Time point indicated: week 47, end of study. The study gave 300 ug of mutant IDH1 20-mer peptide per vaccine dose, with topical imiquimod. The sample was PBMCs, taken from a glioma patient whose treatment included an IDH1 peptide vaccine. The V call is TRBV19, the J call TRBJ2-1, with a tentative D call TRBD2 (6 bases). This TCR was sampled from a man between 35 and 55 years old with glioma. This CDR3 reads CASSVMGGGALNEQFF. The CDR3, as DNA: TGTGCCAGTAGTGTTATGGGTGGCGGGGCCCTCAATGAGCAGTTCTTC.